The T cell receptor (beta chain) under discussion was sequenced for a study of a mutant IDH1 vaccine in newly diagnosed glioma. As for the study in general: Antecedent treatment encompassed radiotherapy, temozolomide, or their combination; the majority received both.

Findings and caveats of the study: Of all patients, about 93% showed vaccine-induced immune responses.

Regarding time point: baseline, week 1 (first vaccination visit). Described treatment: pre-vaccination baseline after standard-of-care therapy. Germline V gene lookup returns CDR1 MDHEN and CDR2 SYDVKM. The CDR3 is made up of 14 amino acids. V lost 6 bases, J lost 2 bases, and 11 bases lay in between. The repertoire was sequenced with immunoSEQ multiplex PCR; TCRdb's copy has only in-frame clones and lacks some. Here the sample spans about 98,000 clones, about 90% being singletons. In the case of this clone: Antigen: not known.

The gene calls are TRBV28 and TRBJ2-1; D gene unclear. The sample here was PBMCs, taken from a glioma patient treated with radiotherapy, temozolomide or both. The sequence was collected from a woman aged 45-65 years with glioma. CDR3 sequence reads: CASSGSFPYNEQFF. The CDR3 DNA is TGTGCCAGCAGCGGCTCATTCCCCTACAATGAGCAGTTCTTC.